This entry describes one T cell receptor (beta chain). The target antigen is unknown. This specimen belongs to a study of cytomegalovirus exposure and HLA in healthy donors. The V gene lost 0 bases and the J gene lost 1 base, with 4 bases spanning the gap. The CDR3 runs to 13 residues. Germline loops: CDR1 SGDLS, CDR2 YYNGEE. PCR primers comprised 60 Vbeta and 13 Jbeta primers. This table comes from immunoSEQ multiplex PCR, and its TCRdb copy is limited to in-frame clones, with some not included. The sample has about 43,000 clones, 60% to 80% seen once; the top ten hold approximately 1.4%. Study-level findings and limits: In vitro testing confirmed a few CMV-associated chains as specific for CMV antigens. Within an earlier analysis, most TCR beta V segments proved productive either about 90% or about 30% of the time.

The sequencing sample was made of PBMCs. The source of this sequence is a man younger than 40 in good health and CMV-seronegative. The J gene is TRBJ2-5, the V gene TRBV9; D call uncertain. This CDR3 is CASSVASQETQYF. CDR3 coding DNA: TGTGCCAGCAGCGTAGCCAGCCAAGAGACCCAGTACTTC.